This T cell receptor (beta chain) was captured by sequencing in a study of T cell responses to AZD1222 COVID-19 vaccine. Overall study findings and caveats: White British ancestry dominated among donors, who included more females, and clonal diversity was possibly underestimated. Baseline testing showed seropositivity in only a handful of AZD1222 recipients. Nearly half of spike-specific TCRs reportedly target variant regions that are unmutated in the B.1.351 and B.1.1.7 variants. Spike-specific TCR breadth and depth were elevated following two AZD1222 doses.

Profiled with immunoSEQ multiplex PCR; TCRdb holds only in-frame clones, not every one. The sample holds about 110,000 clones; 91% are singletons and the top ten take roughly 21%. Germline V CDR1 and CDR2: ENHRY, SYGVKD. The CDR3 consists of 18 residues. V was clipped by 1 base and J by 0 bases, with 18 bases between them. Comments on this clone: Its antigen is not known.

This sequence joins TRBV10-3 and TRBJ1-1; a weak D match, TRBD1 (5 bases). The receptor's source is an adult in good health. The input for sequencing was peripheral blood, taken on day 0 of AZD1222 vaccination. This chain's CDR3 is CAISELSLRQPMNTEAFF. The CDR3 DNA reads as TGTGCCATCAGTGAGTTAAGTCTGAGACAGCCCATGAACACTGAAGCTTTCTTT.